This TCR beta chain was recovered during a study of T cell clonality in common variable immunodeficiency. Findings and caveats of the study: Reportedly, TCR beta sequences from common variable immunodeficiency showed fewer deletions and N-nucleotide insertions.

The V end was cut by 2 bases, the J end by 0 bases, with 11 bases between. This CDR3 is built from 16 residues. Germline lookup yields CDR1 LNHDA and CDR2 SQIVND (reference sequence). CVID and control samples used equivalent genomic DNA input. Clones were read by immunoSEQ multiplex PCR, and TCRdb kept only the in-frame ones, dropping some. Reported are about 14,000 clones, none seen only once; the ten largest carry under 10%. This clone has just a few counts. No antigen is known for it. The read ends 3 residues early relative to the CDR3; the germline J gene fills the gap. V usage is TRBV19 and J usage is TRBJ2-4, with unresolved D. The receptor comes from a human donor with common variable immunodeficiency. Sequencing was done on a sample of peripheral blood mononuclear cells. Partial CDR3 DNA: TGTGCCAGTAGTATAAGGCCCGTTTTAGCCAAAAACATT. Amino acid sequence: CASSIRPVLAKNI. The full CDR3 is CASSIRPVLAKNIQYF.